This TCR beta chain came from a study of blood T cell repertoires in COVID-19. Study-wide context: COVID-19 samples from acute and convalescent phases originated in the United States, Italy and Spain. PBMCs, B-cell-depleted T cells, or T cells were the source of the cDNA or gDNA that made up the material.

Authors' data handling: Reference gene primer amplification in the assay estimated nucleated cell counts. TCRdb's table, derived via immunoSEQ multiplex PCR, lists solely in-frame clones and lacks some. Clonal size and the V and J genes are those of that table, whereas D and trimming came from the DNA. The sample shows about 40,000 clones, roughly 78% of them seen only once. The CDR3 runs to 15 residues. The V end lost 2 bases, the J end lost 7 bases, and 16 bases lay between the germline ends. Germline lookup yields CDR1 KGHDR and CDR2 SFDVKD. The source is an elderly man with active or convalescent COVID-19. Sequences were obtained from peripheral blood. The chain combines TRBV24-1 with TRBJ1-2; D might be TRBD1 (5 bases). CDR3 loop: CATSDSPAGRFGYTF. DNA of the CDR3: TGTGCCACCAGTGATTCCCCCGCAGGGCGGTTTGGCTACACCTTC.